Listed here are 9 T cell receptor beta chains from one sample, sequenced in a study of shared clonotypes between healthy human individuals. TCRdb's copy holds only in-frame clones and misses some; the assay was immunoSEQ multiplex PCR. The sample shows millions of clones, 85% to 95% of them seen only once. Sequenced: naive CD4+ T cells sorted from blood. Subset in this sample: CD45RA+ positively selected. The receptors stem from a man between 18 and 29 years old in good health.

This sequence joins TRBV6-1 and TRBJ1-1; 7 bases are shared with TRBD1. The CDR3 covers 14 residues. The germline gives CDR1 MNHNS, CDR2 SASEGT. Trimming cost V 5 bases and J 1 base; bases outside gene matches: 4. The CDR3 nucleotides read TGTGCCAGCAGTAGGTCAGGGGGGAACACTGAAGCTTTCTTT. Translation: CASSRSGGNTEAFF.

CDR3 DNA: TGTGCCAGCAGCCTACCGGAGGGGGGACTTTTTTCAGAAGCTTTCTTT. Translation gives CASSLPEGGLFSEAFF. The rearrangement joins TRBV7-6 to TRBJ1-1, with D possibly TRBD1 on 6 matching bases. The length of the CDR3 is 16 residues. From germline, CDR1 is SGHVS and CDR2 FNYEAQ. Trimming pared 5 bases from V and 8 bases from J, leaving 24 bases between.

A single count supports this clone. J is TRBJ2-7 and V is TRBV7-2; 7 bases fit TRBD1. The J segment lost 3 bases and the V segment lost 7 bases, leaving 12 bases of the junction unmatched. The germline V gene encodes CDR1 SGHTA and CDR2 FQGNSA. The length of the CDR3 is 15 residues. The CDR3 DNA follows: TGTGCCAGCAAAACCCCGGGACAGAAGGTCTACGAGCAGTACTTC. Its translation is CASKTPGQKVYEQYF.

The chain links TRBV7-6 to TRBJ2-1; weak D call: TRBD2 (6 bases). Per the germline V gene, CDR1 is SGHVS and CDR2 is FNYEAQ. The CDR3 runs to 14 residues. Trimming took off 3 bases at V and 10 bases at J, with 16 bases between the two ends. The CDR3 DNA reads as TGTGCCAGCAGCTTCCAGCCGGGGGATGTGGAGCAGTTCTTC. Translated: CASSFQPGDVEQFF.

The chain employs TRBV6-6 and TRBJ1-2; perhaps TRBD1 as D (6 bases). V dropped 5 bases and J dropped 4 bases, with 11 bases sitting between them. The CDR3 covers 13 residues. The germline gives CDR1 MNHNY, CDR2 SVGAGI (reference sequence). The CDR3 here is CASSDWGAYGYTF. The CDR3 DNA sequence: TGTGCCAGCAGTGATTGGGGGGCCTATGGCTACACCTTC.

This clone was observed a single time. This rearrangement joins TRBV6-1 to TRBJ2-7, with 10 bases lining up with TRBD1. Germline trimming cut 6 bases from V and 0 bases from J; bases unmatched to any gene: 2. The CDR3 consists of 14 residues. Germline V gene sequence: CDR1 MNHNS, CDR2 SASEGT. The CDR3 nucleotides read TGTGCCAGCAGGGACAGGGGGGACTCCTACGAGCAGTACTTC. It is translated as CASRDRGDSYEQYF.

The rearrangement joins TRBV5-1 to TRBJ2-1; a weak D match, TRBD2 (5 bases). This CDR3 contains 13 residues. Trimming shortened V by 4 bases and J by 8 bases, and 13 bases separated the two germline ends. Germline CDR1 SGHRS, CDR2 YFSETQ. Written as DNA, the CDR3 is TGCGCCAGCAGCCTAATAGGGAGCGATGAGCAGTTCTTC. It translates to CASSLIGSDEQFF.

This clone was counted a single time. The CDR3 DNA follows: TGTGCCAGTGACAGGGTGAACACTGAAGCTTTCTTT. It encodes CASDRVNTEAFF. The chain has TRBV6-1 and TRBJ1-1, with TRBD1 matching 7 bases. This CDR3 is 12 amino acids long. V trimming: 9 bases; J trimming: 0 bases; junction bases outside the gene matches: 1. Germline CDR1 reads MNHNS; CDR2 reads SASEGT.

The V gene is TRBV4-3, the J gene TRBJ1-4, with 8 positions matching TRBD1. V gave up 1 base and J gave up 8 bases; unmatched junction bases: 9. Germline CDR1 LGHNA, CDR2 YSLEER. This CDR3 region has 16 residues. The CDR3 region is CASSQGGGQGGEKLFF. The CDR3 bases are TGCGCCAGCAGCCAAGGGGGTGGACAGGGCGGCGAAAAACTGTTTTTT.